The clone carrying this T cell receptor (beta chain) was detected only a few times. The antigen is unknown. The study reverse transcribed the entire isolated RNA, so it sequenced expressed TCRB transcripts. Sequencing used immunoSEQ multiplex PCR; TCRdb keeps in-frame clones, though not all of them. The sample yields a few hundred thousand clones, around 19% seen once. This record comes from a study of beta chain features in type 1 diabetes. Study-level findings and limits: Moderate but significant shortening of TCRB CDR3s was recorded in all four CD4+ subsets from Type 1 diabetes patients.

There are 13 residues in the CDR3. The ends were cut back, 5 bases at V and 5 bases at J, with 12 bases in the middle. Looked up from germline, CDR1 is SGHAT and CDR2 is FQNNGV. Specimen: naive CD4+ T cells from blood. This TCR came from a woman aged 18-30 years in good health. J is TRBJ2-5 and V is TRBV11-2; D gene ambiguous. CDR3 DNA sequence: TGTGCCAGCAGCACCTATAGCCCGGAGACCCAGTACTTC. Translation gives CASSTYSPETQYF. The full variable domain, completed using reference TRBV11-2 and TRBJ2-5, is EAGVAQSPRYKIIEKRQSVAFWCNPISGHATLYWYQQILGQGPKLLIQFQNNGVVDDSQLPKDRFSAERLKGVDSTLKIQPAKLEDSAVYLCASSTYSPETQYFGPGTRLLVL.